Sequencing of this T cell receptor (beta chain) was carried out in a study of blood T cell repertoires in COVID-19. Overall study context: Italy, Spain and the United States were the sources of the convalescent and acute COVID-19 samples. T cells, B-cell-depleted T cells, or PBMCs provided the cDNA or gDNA that served as material.

The authors' processing: Amplification of reference gene primers provided the estimated nucleated cell counts. The table came from immunoSEQ multiplex PCR; TCRdb's copy has only in-frame clones and leaves some out. The DNA gave D and trimming, while V, J and clone size come from that table. The table has around 140,000 clones, about nine tenths seen once. Enrollees, 18 to 89 years old, lived in 24 US areas. This clone was found once. Germline V gives CDR1 MNHEY, CDR2 SVGEGT. The V gene lost 1 base and the J gene lost 4 bases, with 10 bases spanning the gap. The CDR3 covers 15 residues. The chain has TRBV6-2 or TRBV6-3 and TRBJ2-2, with a tentative D call TRBD2 (6 bases). Sequenced input: PBMCs or T cells enriched from blood (not recorded which). The clonotype comes from a middle-aged woman who had been exposed to COVID-19. In nucleotides, the CDR3 is TGTGCCAGCAGTTACTTAGCGGAGGCCACCGGGGAGCTGTTTTTT. The encoded protein is CASSYLAEATGELFF.